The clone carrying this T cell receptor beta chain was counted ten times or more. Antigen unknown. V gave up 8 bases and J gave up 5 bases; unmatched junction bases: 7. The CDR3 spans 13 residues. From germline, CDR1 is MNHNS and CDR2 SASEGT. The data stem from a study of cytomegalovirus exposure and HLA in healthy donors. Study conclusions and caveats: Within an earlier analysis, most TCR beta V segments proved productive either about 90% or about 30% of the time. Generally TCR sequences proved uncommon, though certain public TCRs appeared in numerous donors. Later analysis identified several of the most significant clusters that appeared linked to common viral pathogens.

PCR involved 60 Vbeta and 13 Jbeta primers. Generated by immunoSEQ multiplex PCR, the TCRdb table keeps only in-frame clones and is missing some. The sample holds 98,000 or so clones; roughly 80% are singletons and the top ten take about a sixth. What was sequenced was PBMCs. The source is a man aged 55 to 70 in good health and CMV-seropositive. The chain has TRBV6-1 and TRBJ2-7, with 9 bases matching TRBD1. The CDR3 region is CASPLDRGDEQYF. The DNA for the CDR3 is TGTGCCAGCCCCCTGGACAGGGGTGACGAGCAGTACTTC.